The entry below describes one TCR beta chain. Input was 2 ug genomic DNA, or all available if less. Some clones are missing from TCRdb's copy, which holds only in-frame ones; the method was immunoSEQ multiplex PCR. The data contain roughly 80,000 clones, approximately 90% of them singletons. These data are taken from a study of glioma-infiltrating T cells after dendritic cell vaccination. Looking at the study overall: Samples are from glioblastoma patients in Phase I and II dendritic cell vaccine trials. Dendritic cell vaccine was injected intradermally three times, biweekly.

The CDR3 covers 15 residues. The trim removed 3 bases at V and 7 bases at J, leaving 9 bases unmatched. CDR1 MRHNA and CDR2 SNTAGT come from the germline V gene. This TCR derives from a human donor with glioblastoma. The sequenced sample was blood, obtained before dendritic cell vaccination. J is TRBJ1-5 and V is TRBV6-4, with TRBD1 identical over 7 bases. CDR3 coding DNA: TGTGCCAGCAGTGATCACAGGGGAAAGGGCCAGCCCCAGCATTTT. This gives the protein CASSDHRGKGQPQHF.